The clone carrying this T cell receptor beta chain has a count of ten or more. The sample belongs to a study of beta chain features in type 1 diabetes. There was one heparinised blood draw per donor, averaging about 100 mL. The CDR3 has 15 residues. The V gene's germline CDR1 is SGHTA and CDR2 FQGNSA. V lost 2 bases, J lost 3 bases, and 14 bases lay in between. The whole isolated RNA underwent reverse transcription, so sequencing captured expressed TCRB transcripts. Libraries were prepared by immunoSEQ multiplex PCR; TCRdb keeps only in-frame clonotypes and omits some of them. This sample has some 150,000 clones, with 11% found just once.

The gene calls are TRBV7-2 and TRBJ2-7, with D uncertain. The origin of this receptor is a man aged 18 to 35 in good health. The specimen was central memory CD4+ T cells from blood. CDR3 in amino acids: CASSLNSQLYYEQYF. The CDR3 DNA reads as TGTGCCAGCAGCTTAAATTCTCAGCTCTACTACGAGCAGTACTTC.